Here is one T cell receptor (beta chain) with its context. As yet, its antigen is unknown. The data stem from a study of shared clonotypes between healthy human individuals. Findings and limits, study-wide: An effect of sequencing depth on clonotype sharing among donors was expected.

Trimming removed 0 bases from V and 6 bases from J, with 8 bases in between. From germline, CDR1 is MNHNY and CDR2 SVGAGI (reference sequence). The CDR3 loop spans 14 amino acids. Recent acute infections and vaccinations were absent in the healthy HIV-negative adult donors. At the deep level, the assay was run. In the original processing: Without quality scores, immunoSEQ junctional reads could not be filtered like full-length reads. TCRdb's table, derived via immunoSEQ multiplex PCR, lists solely in-frame clones and lacks some. The D gene and trimming were derived from the DNA, and the V and J assignments and clone size from that table. Of roughly 2,300,000 clones in the sample, about nine tenths are singletons; the top ten hold approximately 0.39%.

This chain uses TRBV6-6 with TRBJ2-2; D remains unclear. Sequenced: naive CD4+ T cells from PBMCs. Sample subset: CD45RA+ positively selected. This TCR was recovered from a man between 18 and 35 years old in good health. Some clones in this sample may be carry-over from other donors' samples. CDR3 DNA sequence: TGTGCCAGCAGTTACTCGGTGTCAGCCGGGGAGCTGTTTTTT. It codes for CASSYSVSAGELFF.